This TCR beta chain was found in a study of cytomegalovirus exposure and HLA in healthy donors. Notes on the study in general: TCR beta V- and J-gene trimming was later associated with a missense DCLRE1C variant.

Trimming pared 2 bases from V and 2 bases from J, leaving 10 bases between. CDR1 is SGHVS, CDR2 FNYEAQ, per germline. The CDR3 is 15 residues long. Vbeta (60) and Jbeta (13) primers were used in the PCR. TCRdb keeps only in-frame clones here, not all; method: immunoSEQ multiplex PCR. In the table there are about 240,000 clones, about 81% of which are singletons. About this clone itself: Antigen: not known.

The chain uses TRBV7-6 and TRBJ1-5, with D unclear. Sequenced: PBMCs. This TCR derives from a woman between 35 and 50 years old in good health and CMV-seropositive. CDR3 in amino acids: CASSLQVGGNQPQHF. CDR3 coding DNA: TGTGCCAGCAGCTTACAGGTCGGGGGCAATCAGCCCCAGCATTTT.